This T cell receptor (beta chain) was found in a study of T cells in Graves' hyperthyroidism and ophthalmopathy. About the research overall: Peripheral blood collection took place at initial diagnosis, before any treatment. Study-wide results and caveats: Among clonotypes expanded in thyroid above 0.001, most were also found in blood.

Germline V gene sequence: CDR1 SGHAT, CDR2 FQNNGV. The CDR3 contains 15 residues. V was clipped by 6 bases and J by 3 bases; unmatched bases: 10. TCR beta CDR3 sequences were amplified from RNA transcripts. Carried out on the TCR CDR3, a first-round RT-PCR used the HTBI primer set. TCRdb passed the multiplex PCR reads through MiXCR, listing each CDR3 protein once. Of approximately 560,000 distinct CDR3 sequences listed, 15% to 18% are singletons. The hyperthyroidism patients had all been newly diagnosed, and their disease duration was under 2 months. Their ages ranged from 18 to 65 years. The sample holds many counts of this clonotype. What it recognizes is unknown.

The receptor was isolated from a woman aged 25-40 years with Graves' hyperthyroidism. The sample taken for sequencing was blood. The chain is built from TRBV11-2 and TRBJ1-1, with TRBD1 matching over 7 bases. CDR3 DNA: TGTGCCAGCAGTTACCAGGGGGGCCCTGACACTGAAGCTTTCTTT. It encodes CASSYQGGPDTEAFF.